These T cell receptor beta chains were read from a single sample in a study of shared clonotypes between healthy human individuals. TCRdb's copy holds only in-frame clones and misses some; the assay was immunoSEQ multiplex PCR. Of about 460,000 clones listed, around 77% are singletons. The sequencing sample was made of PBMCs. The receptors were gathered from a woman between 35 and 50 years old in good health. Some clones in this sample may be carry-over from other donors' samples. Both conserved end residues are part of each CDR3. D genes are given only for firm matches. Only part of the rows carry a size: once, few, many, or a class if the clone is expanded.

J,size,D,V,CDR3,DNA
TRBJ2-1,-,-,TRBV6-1,CASSGPLAGYNEQFF,TGTGCCAGCAGTGGGCCTCTCGCCGGTTACAATGAGCAGTTCTTC
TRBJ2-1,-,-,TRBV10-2,CASTHPSENNEQFF,TGCGCCAGCACCCACCCTAGCGAAAACAATGAGCAGTTCTTC
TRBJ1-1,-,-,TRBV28,CTTELDTEASF,TGTACGACAGAATTGGACACTGAAGCTTCCTTT
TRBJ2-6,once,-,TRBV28,CASSLARAGANVLTF,TGTGCCAGCAGTTTAGCAAGGGCCGGGGCCAACGTCCTGACTTTC
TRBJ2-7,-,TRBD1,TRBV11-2,CASSPRTGEGYEQYF,TGTGCCAGCAGCCCCAGGACAGGGGAGGGCTACGAGCAGTACTTC
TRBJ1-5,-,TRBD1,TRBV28,CASSRRQGGNQPQHF,TGTGCCAGCAGTAGGCGGCAGGGGGGCAATCAGCCCCAGCATTTT
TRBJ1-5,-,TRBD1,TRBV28,CASNDDRVQPQHF,TGTGCCAGCAATGACGACAGGGTTCAGCCCCAGCATTTT
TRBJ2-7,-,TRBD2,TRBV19,CASSIRLAGGEEQYF,TGTGCCAGTAGTATCCGATTAGCGGGAGGGGAAGAGCAGTACTTC
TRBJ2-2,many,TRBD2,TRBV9,CASSPNLAGIDTGELFF,TGTGCCAGCAGCCCAAACCTAGCGGGAATCGACACCGGGGAGCTGTTTTTT
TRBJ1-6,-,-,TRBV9,CASSVDGGDNSPLHF,TGTGCCAGCAGCGTAGATGGGGGAGATAATTCACCCCTCCACTTT
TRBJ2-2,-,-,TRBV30,CAWWSSWTGELFF,TGTGCCTGGTGGTCTAGCTGGACTGGGGAGCTGTTTTTT
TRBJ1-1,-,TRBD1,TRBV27,CASSLGTGGWNTEAFF,TGTGCCAGCAGCCTAGGGACAGGGGGCTGGAACACTGAAGCTTTCTTT
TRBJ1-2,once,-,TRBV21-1,CANSARLGCGYTF,TGTGCCAACTCTGCGAGACTGGGGTGTGGCTACACCTTC
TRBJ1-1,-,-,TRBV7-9,CASSTRPDPRTEAFF,TGTGCCAGCAGCACCCGACCGGACCCTCGGACTGAAGCTTTCTTT
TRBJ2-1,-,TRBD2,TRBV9,CASSDPGTSGMNEQFF,TGTGCCAGCAGCGACCCCGGGACTAGCGGGATGAATGAGCAGTTCTTC
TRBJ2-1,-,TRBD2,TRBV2,CASSAGSGRGGNEQFF,TGTGCCAGCAGTGCCGGTAGCGGGAGGGGGGGCAATGAGCAGTTCTTC
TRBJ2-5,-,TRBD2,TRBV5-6,CASSLVAGGYQETQYF,TGTGCCAGCAGCTTGGTAGCGGGAGGGTACCAAGAGACCCAGTACTTC
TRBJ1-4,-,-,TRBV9,CASSVQGRPTEKLFF,TGTGCCAGCAGCGTACAGGGGCGACCGACCGAAAAACTGTTTTTT
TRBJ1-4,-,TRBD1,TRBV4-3,CASSQGQGKGNEKLFF,TGCGCCAGCAGCCAAGGACAGGGAAAGGGTAATGAAAAACTGTTTTTT
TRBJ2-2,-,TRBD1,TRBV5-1,CASSSPGGNTGELFF,TGCGCCAGCAGCTCGCCAGGGGGTAACACCGGGGAGCTGTTTTTT
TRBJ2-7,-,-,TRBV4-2,CASSRGRGTSYEQYF,TGTGCCAGCAGCCGTGGCCGCGGGACTTCCTACGAGCAGTACTTC
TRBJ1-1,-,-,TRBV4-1,CASSRGQTNTEAFF,TGCGCCAGCAGCCGAGGACAGACGAACACTGAAGCTTTCTTT
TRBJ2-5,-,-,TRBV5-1,CASSPGVLQETQYF,TGCGCCAGCAGCCCTGGGGTCCTCCAAGAGACCCAGTACTTC
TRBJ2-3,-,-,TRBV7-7,CASSFGGSDTQYF,TGTGCCAGCAGCTTTGGCGGTTCAGATACGCAGTATTTT
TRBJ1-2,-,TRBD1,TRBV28,CASIQGGATNYGYTF,TGTGCCAGCATCCAGGGGGGGGCCACTAACTATGGCTACACCTTC
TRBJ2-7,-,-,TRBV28,CASSLPLGEQYF,TGTGCCAGCAGCTTACCCCTGGGGGAGCAGTACTTC
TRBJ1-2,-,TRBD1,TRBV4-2,CASSQVGQGRDYGYTF,TGTGCCAGCAGCCAAGTTGGACAGGGAAGGGACTATGGCTACACCTTC
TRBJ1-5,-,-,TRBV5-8,CASSGTVNQPQHF,TGTGCCAGCTCAGGGACGGTTAATCAGCCCCAGCATTTT
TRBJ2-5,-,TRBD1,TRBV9,CASSVAGQGGGETQYF,TGTGCCAGCAGCGTAGCGGGACAGGGCGGCGGGGAGACCCAGTACTTC
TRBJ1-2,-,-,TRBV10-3,CATTDDYGYTF,TGTGCCACGACAGATGACTATGGCTACACCTTC
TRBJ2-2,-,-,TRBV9,CASSPRGDTGELFF,TGTGCCAGCAGCCCGCGGGGAGACACCGGGGAGCTGTTTTTT
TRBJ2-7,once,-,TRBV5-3,CASSWRRGTYEQYF,TGTGCCAGCAGCTGGAGAAGGGGAACCTACGAGCAGTACTTC
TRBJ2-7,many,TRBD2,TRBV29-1,CSVEGVAGAFGYEQYF,TGCAGCGTTGAGGGGGTAGCGGGAGCCTTCGGGTACGAGCAGTACTTC
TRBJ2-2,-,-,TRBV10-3,CAITRGGGDTGELFF,TGTGCCATCACGAGGGGGGGAGGAGACACCGGGGAGCTGTTTTTT
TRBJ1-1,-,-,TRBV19,CASSINRSGAEAFF,TGTGCCAGTAGTATAAACCGATCAGGGGCTGAAGCTTTCTTT
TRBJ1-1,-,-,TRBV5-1,CASSLGGQLNTEAFF,TGCGCCAGCAGCTTGGGAGGACAGCTGAACACTGAAGCTTTCTTT
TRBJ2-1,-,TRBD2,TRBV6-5,CASSSGLAGGEQFF,TGTGCCAGCAGTTCGGGACTAGCGGGTGGTGAGCAGTTCTTC
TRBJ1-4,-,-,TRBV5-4,CASRDSGTRAYEKLFF,TGTGCCAGCAGGGATTCCGGGACGAGAGCCTATGAAAAACTGTTTTTT
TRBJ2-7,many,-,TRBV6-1,CASSEEGISSYEQYF,TGTGCCAGCAGTGAAGAGGGCATTTCCTCCTACGAGCAGTACTTC
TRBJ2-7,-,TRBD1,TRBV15,CATSRDQGATAIF,TGTGCCACCAGCAGAGATCAGGGGGCCACGGCAATCTTC
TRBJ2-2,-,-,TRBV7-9,CASSLFGGLTGELFF,TGTGCCAGCAGCCTCTTCGGGGGTCTCACCGGGGAGCTGTTTTTT
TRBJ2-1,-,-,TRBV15,CATSRNSRGINEQFF,TGTGCCACCAGCAGGAACTCCCGGGGGATAAATGAGCAGTTCTTC
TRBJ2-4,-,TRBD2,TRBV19,CASSILAGAIGSDIQYF,TGTGCCAGTAGTATTCTAGCGGGAGCTATCGGGTCGGACATTCAGTACTTC
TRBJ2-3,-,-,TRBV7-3,CASSPGLNTDTQYF,TGTGCCAGCAGCCCCGGACTTAACACAGATACGCAGTATTTT
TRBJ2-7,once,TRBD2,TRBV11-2,CASSLARGASGGAYEQYF,TGTGCCAGCAGCTTAGCCAGGGGGGCTAGCGGGGGAGCCTACGAGCAGTACTTC
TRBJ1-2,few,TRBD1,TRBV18,CASSPGTGGEGYGYTF,TGTGCCAGCTCACCCGGGACAGGGGGCGAGGGCTATGGCTACACCTTC
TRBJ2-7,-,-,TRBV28,CASSSPFLGSYEQYF,TGTGCCAGCAGTTCGCCATTTCTGGGGTCCTACGAGCAGTACTTC
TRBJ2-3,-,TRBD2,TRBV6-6,CASRSYLAGADTQYF,TGTGCCAGCAGGAGCTATCTAGCGGGAGCAGATACGCAGTATTTT
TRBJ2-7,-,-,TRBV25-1,CASSDRSGGETYEQYF,TGTGCCAGCAGTGATCGGTCAGGGGGGGAGACCTACGAGCAGTACTTC
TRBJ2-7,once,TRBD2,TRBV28,CASSKWRENEYEQYF,TGTGCCAGCAGCAAATGGCGGGAGAATGAGTACGAGCAGTACTTC
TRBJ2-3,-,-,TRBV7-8,CASSLGHGAGRTDTQYF,TGTGCCAGCAGCTTAGGTCACGGAGCGGGTAGAACAGATACGCAGTATTTT
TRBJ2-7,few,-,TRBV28,CASSFKGTSYEQYF,TGTGCCAGCAGTTTCAAGGGAACCTCCTACGAGCAGTACTTC
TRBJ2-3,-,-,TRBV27,CASSSYTDTQYF,TGTGCCAGCTCGTCCTACACAGATACGCAGTATTTT
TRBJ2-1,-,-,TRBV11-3,CASSHRDEQFF,TGTGCCAGCAGCCATCGAGATGAGCAGTTCTTC
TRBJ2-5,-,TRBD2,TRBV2,CASKPGLAGGQETQYF,TGTGCCAGCAAACCGGGACTAGCGGGAGGCCAAGAGACCCAGTACTTC
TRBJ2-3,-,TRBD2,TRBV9,CASSSRLAGDLDTQYF,TGTGCCAGCAGCTCCAGACTAGCGGGAGATTTAGATACGCAGTATTTT
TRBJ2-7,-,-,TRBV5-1,CASSWGSTYEQYF,TGCGCCAGCAGCTGGGGGTCGACCTACGAGCAGTACTTC
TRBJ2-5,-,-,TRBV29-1,CSVRPGTETQYF,TGCAGCGTCCGGCCAGGGACGGAGACCCAGTACTTC
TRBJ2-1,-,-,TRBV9,CASSVAPGSDEQFF,TGTGCCAGCAGCGTCGCCCCGGGGAGCGATGAGCAGTTCTTC